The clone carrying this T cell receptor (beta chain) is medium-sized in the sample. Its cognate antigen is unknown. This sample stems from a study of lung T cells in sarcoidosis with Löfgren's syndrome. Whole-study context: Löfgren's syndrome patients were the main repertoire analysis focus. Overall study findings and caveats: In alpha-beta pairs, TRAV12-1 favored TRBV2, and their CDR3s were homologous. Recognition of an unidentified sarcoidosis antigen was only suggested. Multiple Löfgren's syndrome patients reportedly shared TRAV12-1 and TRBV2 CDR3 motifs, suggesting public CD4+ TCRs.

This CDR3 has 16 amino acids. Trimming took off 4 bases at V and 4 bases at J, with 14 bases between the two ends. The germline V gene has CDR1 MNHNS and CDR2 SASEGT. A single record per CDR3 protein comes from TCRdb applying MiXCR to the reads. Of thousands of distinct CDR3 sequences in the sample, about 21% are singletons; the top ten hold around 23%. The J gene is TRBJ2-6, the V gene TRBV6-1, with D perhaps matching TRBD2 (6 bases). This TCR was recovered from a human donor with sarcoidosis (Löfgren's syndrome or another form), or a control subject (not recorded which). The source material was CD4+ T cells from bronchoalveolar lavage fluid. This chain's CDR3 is CASSGGLNTGANVLTF. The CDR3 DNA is TGTGCCAGCAGTGGGGGACTTAACACCGGGGCCAACGTCCTGACTTTC.